Here is one T cell receptor (beta chain) with its context. Its antigen remains undetermined. No qualities accompany the bases; no much larger clone lies one base away. The library was built by means of the immunoSEQ multiplex PCR assay. For the multiplex PCR, a mixture combining 60 forward primers for TCR Vbeta segments and 13 reverse primers for TCR Jbeta segments was used. The CDR3 region of rearranged TCR beta genes was amplified from genomic DNA by a multiplex PCR assay. The amplified TCR beta libraries were sequenced on the Illumina HiSeq System as 87-base-pair reads. Processing in the source paper ran as follows. A later analysis counted tens of millions of unique TCR beta chains across the 666 repertoires, and roughly 9.9 million of these chains were shared by at least two donors. To remove PCR and sequencing errors, raw reads were error-corrected and collapsed into unique sequences using a nearest-neighbor algorithm that merged closely related sequences. CDR3 sequences were aligned to IMGT reference sequences to assign V, D and J gene segments. Each retained sequence needed at least a six-nucleotide match to both a V gene segment and a J gene segment. Rearrangements were called productive when the CDR3 lacked stop codons and stayed in frame with V and J; all others were non-productive. CDR3 was defined according to IMGT convention as the region running from the second conserved V-encoded cysteine to the conserved J-encoded phenylalanine. The earlier analysis of 500 to 650 of the donors excluded any sequence lacking an unambiguous match to a single V gene segment. An earlier analysis of some 610 of the donors called V segments functional above 56.7% productive rearrangements and segregating when the between-donor standard deviation exceeded 5%. A statistical classification framework was developed to diagnose cytomegalovirus status using the catalog of TCR beta chain sequences. A later analysis assigned V and J genes by comparing TCR nucleotide sequences with IMGT/GENE-DB human TR gene sequences. In a later analysis, CDR3 sequences and most-parsimonious VDJ recombination scenarios were assigned using the TCRdist pipeline. A later analysis defined each TCR beta chain by its CDR3 amino acid sequence plus V-gene family, and excluded reads lacking a unique V-gene family. To address suspected cross-contamination and a sequencing artifact, a later analysis removed some 620 highly shared, low-generation-probability nucleotide sequences. In a later analysis, a clonal expansion index was calculated for each public chain from normalized within-repertoire ranks of inferred template counts. In a later analysis, generation probabilities were computed using a VDJ recombination model fitted to out-of-frame rearrangements, and the results were checked against IGoR. A later analysis scored TCR-TCR, TCR-HLA and TCR-CMV co-occurrence with hypergeometric tests, applying a repertoire-size bias correction to TCR pairs. To estimate false discovery rates, a later analysis permuted the HLA or CMV assignments 20 times. In a later analysis, co-occurring TCRs were grouped using DBSCAN, and TCRdist sequence similarity was added for clustering within HLA-allele-positive subsets. Co-occurrence clustering excluded repertoires with fewer than 30,000 or more than 120,000 public chains, plus five with anomalous nucleotide sharing. The immuneACCESS repertoire file appears here via TCRdb, limited to in-frame rearrangements. These files lack a portion of the clones; in checked studies, under half of the deficit traces to unresolved V genes, and the cause of the others is not known. The V and J calls and the clone size are those of that table, but D and trimming were determined from the DNA. The sample table records around 200,000 clones; 80% to 90% of these occur just once. The biggest ten clones account for roughly 1% of the sample.

This specimen belongs to a study of cytomegalovirus exposure and HLA in healthy donors (dated by TCRdb to about 2017). In terms of the full investigation: An earlier analysis of some 550 of the donors reported 250 to 300 Gb of sequence data and 120 million or so unique TCR beta sequences from roughly 200 million T cells. An early release that covered about 640 HLA-typed donors contained around 300 gigabases of sequencing data and tens of millions of unique TCR sequences. Of the roughly 400 genotyped donors, approximately 81% were placed in the genetic ancestry cluster associated with self-reported Caucasian donors. The study aimed to test whether signatures of past pathogen exposure could be identified by cataloging public T cell receptors. The study profiled the T cell repertoires of hundreds of subjects by immunosequencing and related them to cytomegalovirus serostatus. Besides the first cohort of roughly 700 subjects, a separate validation cohort made up of roughly 120 different subjects was used. To predict cytomegalovirus infection status, the study combined high-throughput TCR immunosequencing, statistical association of individual TCRs with disease status, and machine learning. In a later analysis, previously published TCR beta repertoires from hundreds of donors were re-analyzed and high-resolution HLA genotyping was added so that TCR occurrence patterns could be studied. Rather than drawing on any new phenotypic data, the later analysis identified candidate immune exposures from TCR beta sequences and the way those sequences occurred across donors. An earlier analysis of some 600 of the donors applied high-throughput TCR beta sequencing to assess whether each TCR beta V gene segment acted as functional or pseudogenic. Donor age, sex, ethnicity and CMV serostatus were compiled together with the repertoire data. A later genetic analysis took genome-wide SNP genotypes for about three fifths of the 666 donors and used that subset as a discovery cohort. Every repertoire in the discovery cohort had been generated on one and the same sequencing platform. Class I and class II HLA loci were covered by the typing at four-digit resolution. Typing coverage varied by locus: about 620-630 donors for A, B, C, DRB1 and DQB1; roughly 520 for DQA1; more than 600 for DPA1; around 490 for DPB1. A few DR-DQ haplotypes were treated as single units for association and clustering because of strong linkage in the cohort. On average, 235,054 unique TCR beta nucleotide sequences were sequenced per donor among a few hundred genotyped donors of the cohort, with roughly 19% of those sequences being non-productive. Summary of the overall study and its limitations: An earlier analysis of approximately 500 of the donors showed that most TCR beta V segments appeared in productive rearrangements either about 87% or about 30% of the time, which broadly matched IMGT annotations. A later analysis associated some 17,000 TCR beta sequences with specific HLA alleles at a false discovery rate of 0.05. In vitro tests confirmed that a few of the cytomegalovirus-associated TCR beta chains recognize cytomegalovirus antigens. The cohort was sequenced for TCR beta chains only, and without alpha or paired-chain data the features that could be detected were limited. A group of highly shared sequence variants was considered likely to be a technical artifact of the sequencing pipeline. Compared with equally common non-associated chains, HLA-associated TCR beta chains in a later analysis were more clonally expanded and had lower generation probabilities. The authors suggested that the approach could potentially be extended to other disease states and immunological phenotypes. The presence/absence analyses assumed that sequencing depth was roughly uniform across donors, and that assumption may not be true. Most TCR sequences were observed very rarely across donors, whereas some public TCRs were present in many individuals. The classifier was reported to diagnose cytomegalovirus status with high specificity and sensitivity in both the original cohort and the validation cohort. A further reported finding was that TCR beta sequences accurately predicted the HLA-A and HLA-B alleles for most subjects in the first cohort. A later genetic analysis associated a missense DCLRE1C variant with V-gene and J-gene trimming of TCR beta chains, and an independent cohort replicated the association. The earlier analysis of approximately 590 of the donors excluded some 16 rarely observed V segments, including chromosome 9 orphons, because counts were too low. Assigning TCR associations to individual alleles was difficult when HLA alleles, especially DR and DQ, strongly co-occurred. Linkage disequilibrium might explain the correlated functional status among segregating V segments, but an unknown experimental factor could not be excluded. In the study, around 150 TCR beta chains were listed as associated with cytomegalovirus. According to a later genetic analysis, donors in an Asian-associated ancestry cluster had fewer N-insertions in productive TCRs than the approximately 670-donor mean. Several of the top co-occurrence clusters appeared to be linked to parvovirus B19, influenza, CMV and Epstein-Barr virus, according to a later analysis. In a later analysis, the rate of TCR association differed among HLA loci, with DRB1 alleles having the most associated TCRs and HLA-C alleles having the fewest. Because HLA typing was unavailable for some donors at each locus, only the typed subset was used in association tests. For the cohort, immune exposure information was limited to CMV serostatus. In a later analysis, most CMV-associated TCR beta chains were found to appear HLA-restricted, with HLA associations seemingly driven largely by CMV exposure.

The cohort consisted of 666 healthy bone marrow donors. At the time of sampling, all cohort members were nominally healthy, though unrecorded immune exposures were likely present. The donor was CMV seronegative and was included in the group of a few hundred seronegative cohort members. Every donor gave a peripheral blood sample, and the peripheral blood mononuclear cells from that sample were used for TCR beta sequencing. The Qiagen DNeasy Blood Extraction Kit was used to extract genomic DNA from the blood cell samples. The origin of this receptor is a woman between 18 and 29 years old in good health and CMV-seronegative. The sequencing sample was made of PBMCs.

The CDR3 is CASSAGAGGSYEQYF. Read as DNA, the sequence is TGTGCCAGCAGCGCCGGAGCGGGAGGGAGTTACGAGCAGTACTTC. The chain couples TRBV9 to TRBJ2-7; TRBD2 fits 10 bases in the junction. From cysteine to phenylalanine, the CDR3 is 15 amino acids long. Only the CDR3 part of the read is kept: 45 bases, read in frame from the first base. The germline V gene encodes CDR1 SGDLS and CDR2 YYNGEE. Here V drops 3 bases and J drops 4 bases, and the junction holds 7 bases not matched to any gene. Supplemented by the reference TRBV9 and TRBJ2-7 proteins around the CDR3, the complete variable domain is DSGVTQTPKHLITATGQRVTLRCSPRSGDLSVYWYQQSLDQGLQFLIQYYNGEERAKGNILERFSAQQFPDLHSELNLSSLELGDSALYFCASSAGAGGSYEQYFGPGTRLTVT.